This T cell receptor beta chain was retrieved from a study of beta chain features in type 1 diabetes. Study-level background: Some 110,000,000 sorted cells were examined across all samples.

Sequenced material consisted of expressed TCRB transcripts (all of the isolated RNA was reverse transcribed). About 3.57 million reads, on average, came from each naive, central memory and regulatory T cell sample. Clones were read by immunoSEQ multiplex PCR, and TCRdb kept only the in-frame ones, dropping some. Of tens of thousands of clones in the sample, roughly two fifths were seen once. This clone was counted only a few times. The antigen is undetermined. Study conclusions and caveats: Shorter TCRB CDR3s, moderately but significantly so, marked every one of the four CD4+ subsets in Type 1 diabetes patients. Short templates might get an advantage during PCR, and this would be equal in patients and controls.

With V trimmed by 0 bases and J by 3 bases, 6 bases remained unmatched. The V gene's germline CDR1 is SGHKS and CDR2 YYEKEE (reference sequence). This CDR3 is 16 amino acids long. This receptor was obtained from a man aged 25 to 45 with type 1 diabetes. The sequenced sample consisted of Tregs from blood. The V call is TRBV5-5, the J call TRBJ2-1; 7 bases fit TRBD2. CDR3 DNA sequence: TGTGCCAGCAGCTTGGCCGGTCTAGCGGACTACAATGAGCAGTTCTTC. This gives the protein CASSLAGLADYNEQFF. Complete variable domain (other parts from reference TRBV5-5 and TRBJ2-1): DAGVTQSPTHLIKTRGQQVTLRCSPISGHKSVSWYQQVLGQGPQFIFQYYEKEERGRGNFPDRFSARQFPNYSSELNVNALLLGDSALYLCASSLAGLADYNEQFFGPGTRLTVL.